Listed below are T cell receptor beta chains from one sample, sequenced in a study of blood T cell repertoires in COVID-19. Sequencing used immunoSEQ multiplex PCR; TCRdb keeps in-frame clones, though not all of them. The table shows roughly 250,000 clones, with over 80% occurring only once. The sequenced sample consisted of PBMCs or T cells enriched from blood (not recorded which). All receptors come from a woman in her twenties or thirties with acute COVID-19. Both conserved end residues are part of each CDR3. The D gene is left open where the match is weak. Only some rows state a clone size, as once, few, many or a class for expanded clones.

d_call: NA
clone_size: NA
j_call: TRBJ1-2
v_call: TRBV29-1
cdr3_aa: CSVLEGSGYTF
cdr3_nt: TGCAGCGTCCTGGAGGGGAGCGGCTACACCTTC

d_call: NA
clone_size: NA
j_call: TRBJ1-1
v_call: TRBV19
cdr3_aa: CASRQTLRSGPEAFF
cdr3_nt: TGTGCCAGTAGACAAACCCTTCGAAGCGGGCCTGAAGCTTTCTTT

d_call: NA
clone_size: NA
j_call: TRBJ1-5
v_call: TRBV4-1
cdr3_aa: CASSQDPGLGMEQPQHF
cdr3_nt: TGCGCCAGCAGCCAAGATCCTGGACTAGGGATGGAGCAGCCCCAGCATTTT

d_call: TRBD1
clone_size: NA
j_call: TRBJ2-7
v_call: TRBV19
cdr3_aa: CASSPTGYEQYF
cdr3_nt: TGTGCCAGTAGTCCGACAGGGTACGAGCAGTACTTC

d_call: NA
clone_size: NA
j_call: TRBJ1-1
v_call: TRBV11-2
cdr3_aa: CASSFLRSGTEAFF
cdr3_nt: TGTGCCAGCAGCTTCCTCAGGTCGGGGACTGAAGCTTTCTTT

d_call: TRBD2
clone_size: NA
j_call: TRBJ2-2
v_call: TRBV6-5
cdr3_aa: CASTELAGGTGELFF
cdr3_nt: TGTGCCAGCACCGAACTAGCGGGGGGCACCGGGGAGCTGTTTTTT

d_call: NA
clone_size: NA
j_call: TRBJ1-6
v_call: TRBV7-6
cdr3_aa: CASSLRGGGDNSPLHF
cdr3_nt: TGTGCCAGCAGCCTCAGAGGGGGTGGGGATAATTCACCCCTCCACTTT

d_call: NA
clone_size: NA
j_call: TRBJ2-1
v_call: TRBV3-1/TRBV3-2
cdr3_aa: CASSQRIAVNEQFF
cdr3_nt: TGTGCCAGCAGCCAAAGGATAGCAGTCAATGAGCAGTTCTTC

d_call: TRBD2
clone_size: NA
j_call: TRBJ2-1
v_call: TRBV11-3
cdr3_aa: CASSFGGDEQFF
cdr3_nt: TGTGCCAGCAGCTTCGGGGGGGATGAGCAGTTCTTC

d_call: NA
clone_size: NA
j_call: TRBJ1-2
v_call: TRBV7-9
cdr3_aa: CASSLATGSYGYTF
cdr3_nt: TGTGCCAGCAGCTTAGCGACCGGGTCCTATGGCTACACCTTC

d_call: NA
clone_size: NA
j_call: TRBJ2-2
v_call: TRBV3-1/TRBV3-2
cdr3_aa: CASSLRLTSLLTGELFF
cdr3_nt: TGTGCCAGCAGCCTCCGTTTGACTAGTTTACTCACCGGGGAGCTGTTTTTT

d_call: NA
clone_size: NA
j_call: TRBJ1-5
v_call: TRBV3-1/TRBV3-2
cdr3_aa: CASSQDTGPQQPQHF
cdr3_nt: TGTGCCAGCAGCCAAGATACAGGTCCCCAGCAGCCCCAGCATTTT

d_call: TRBD2
clone_size: NA
j_call: TRBJ2-1
v_call: TRBV11-2
cdr3_aa: CASSPGLAGGQQFF
cdr3_nt: TGTGCCAGCAGCCCCGGACTAGCGGGGGGGCAGCAGTTCTTC

d_call: NA
clone_size: NA
j_call: TRBJ1-1
v_call: TRBV28
cdr3_aa: CASSLMNREAFF
cdr3_nt: TGTGCCAGCAGTTTAATGAACAGGGAAGCTTTCTTT

d_call: NA
clone_size: NA
j_call: TRBJ2-1
v_call: TRBV4-1
cdr3_aa: CASSQVPDEAYNEQFF
cdr3_nt: TGCGCCAGCAGCCAAGTTCCAGACGAGGCCTACAATGAGCAGTTCTTC

d_call: TRBD2
clone_size: NA
j_call: TRBJ2-2
v_call: TRBV7-2
cdr3_aa: CASSLPAGGPGELFF
cdr3_nt: TGTGCCAGCAGCTTACCAGCGGGGGGGCCCGGGGAGCTGTTTTTT

d_call: NA
clone_size: NA
j_call: TRBJ2-5
v_call: TRBV4-3
cdr3_aa: CASSQGTARQETQYF
cdr3_nt: TGCGCCAGCAGCCAAGGAACAGCCCGACAAGAGACCCAGTACTTC

d_call: TRBD1
clone_size: NA
j_call: TRBJ2-5
v_call: TRBV6-2/TRBV6-3
cdr3_aa: CASSPGTGHQETQYF
cdr3_nt: TGTGCCAGCAGCCCTGGGACAGGTCACCAAGAGACCCAGTACTTC

d_call: NA
clone_size: NA
j_call: TRBJ1-2
v_call: TRBV7-6
cdr3_aa: CASSPHPGQSYGYTF
cdr3_nt: TGTGCCAGCAGCCCTCACCCAGGACAGAGCTATGGCTACACCTTC

d_call: TRBD1
clone_size: few
j_call: TRBJ1-5
v_call: TRBV7-2
cdr3_aa: CASSRTGAISNQPQHF
cdr3_nt: TGTGCCAGCAGCCGGACAGGGGCGATTAGCAATCAGCCCCAGCATTTT

d_call: NA
clone_size: NA
j_call: TRBJ1-1
v_call: TRBV4-1
cdr3_aa: CASRPWTGGGLNTEAFF
cdr3_nt: TGCGCCAGCAGACCCTGGACTGGGGGGGGGCTGAACACTGAAGCTTTCTTT

d_call: NA
clone_size: NA
j_call: TRBJ2-7
v_call: TRBV27
cdr3_aa: CASSLGQGGYEQYF
cdr3_nt: TGTGCCAGCAGTTTGGGGCAGGGGGGATACGAGCAGTACTTC

d_call: NA
clone_size: NA
j_call: TRBJ1-5
v_call: TRBV4-1
cdr3_aa: CASSQEPGRQPQHF
cdr3_nt: TGCGCCAGCAGCCAAGAGCCGGGTCGTCAGCCCCAGCATTTT

d_call: TRBD1
clone_size: NA
j_call: TRBJ1-2
v_call: TRBV29-1
cdr3_aa: CSVERGHGYTF
cdr3_nt: TGCAGCGTTGAGAGGGGGCATGGCTACACCTTC

d_call: NA
clone_size: NA
j_call: TRBJ2-3
v_call: TRBV10-1
cdr3_aa: CASSDTSYLPHTQYF
cdr3_nt: TGCGCCAGCAGTGACACTTCGTACCTACCCCATACGCAGTATTTT

d_call: NA
clone_size: NA
j_call: TRBJ1-1
v_call: TRBV4-1
cdr3_aa: CASSQGQTVETEAFF
cdr3_nt: TGCGCCAGCAGCCAAGGGCAGACAGTGGAGACTGAAGCTTTCTTT

d_call: NA
clone_size: NA
j_call: TRBJ1-5
v_call: TRBV15
cdr3_aa: CATSRVRGQPQHF
cdr3_nt: TGTGCCACCAGCAGAGTGCGCGGCCAGCCCCAGCATTTT

d_call: NA
clone_size: NA
j_call: TRBJ2-2
v_call: TRBV5-1
cdr3_aa: CASSLGDREDTGELFF
cdr3_nt: TGCGCCAGCAGCTTGGGAGACAGGGAGGACACCGGGGAGCTGTTTTTT

d_call: TRBD2
clone_size: NA
j_call: TRBJ2-7
v_call: TRBV7-8
cdr3_aa: CASSRSGGALGEQYF
cdr3_nt: TGTGCCAGCAGCCGTTCCGGGGGGGCCCTGGGAGAGCAGTACTTC

d_call: TRBD1
clone_size: NA
j_call: TRBJ2-5
v_call: TRBV2
cdr3_aa: CASGDSMQETQYF
cdr3_nt: TGTGCCAGCGGGGACAGTATGCAAGAGACCCAGTACTTC

d_call: TRBD2
clone_size: NA
j_call: TRBJ2-3
v_call: TRBV5-1
cdr3_aa: CASRLTSGVGTDTQYF
cdr3_nt: TGCGCCAGCCGCCTGACTAGCGGGGTTGGCACAGATACGCAGTATTTT

d_call: TRBD1
clone_size: NA
j_call: TRBJ2-2
v_call: TRBV7-2
cdr3_aa: CASSGLFRDRNTGELFF
cdr3_nt: TGTGCCAGCAGCGGTCTTTTCCGGGACAGAAACACCGGGGAGCTGTTTTTT

d_call: TRBD1
clone_size: NA
j_call: TRBJ2-6
v_call: TRBV5-1
cdr3_aa: CASSFRGTDTSGANVLTF
cdr3_nt: TGCGCCAGCAGCTTTCGAGGGACAGATACCTCTGGGGCCAACGTCCTGACTTTC

d_call: NA
clone_size: few
j_call: TRBJ1-5
v_call: TRBV7-2
cdr3_aa: CASSSGGQPQHF
cdr3_nt: TGTGCCAGCAGCTCGGGGGGTCAGCCCCAGCATTTT

d_call: TRBD2
clone_size: NA
j_call: TRBJ2-2
v_call: TRBV7-8
cdr3_aa: CASSVSGGPGTGELFF
cdr3_nt: TGTGCCAGCAGCGTTTCGGGGGGGCCGGGGACCGGGGAGCTGTTTTTT

d_call: NA
clone_size: NA
j_call: TRBJ1-6
v_call: TRBV15
cdr3_aa: CATSRDLTGTNSPLHF
cdr3_nt: TGTGCCACCAGCAGAGATCTTACAGGGACGAATTCACCCCTCCACTTT

d_call: NA
clone_size: NA
j_call: TRBJ1-1
v_call: TRBV29-1
cdr3_aa: CSLIPELRDTEAFF
cdr3_nt: TGCAGCCTAATCCCCGAGCTCAGGGACACTGAAGCTTTCTTT

d_call: TRBD2
clone_size: NA
j_call: TRBJ2-7
v_call: TRBV4-1
cdr3_aa: CASSQGLAGNEQYF
cdr3_nt: TGCGCCAGCAGCCAAGGACTAGCGGGGAACGAGCAGTACTTC

d_call: NA
clone_size: NA
j_call: TRBJ1-2
v_call: TRBV4-3
cdr3_aa: CASSPGGDNYGYTF
cdr3_nt: TGCGCCAGCAGCCCCGGGGGGGATAACTATGGCTACACCTTC

d_call: TRBD2
clone_size: NA
j_call: TRBJ2-5
v_call: TRBV6-2/TRBV6-3
cdr3_aa: CASSFGLAGAETQYF
cdr3_nt: TGTGCCAGCAGTTTCGGTCTAGCGGGGGCGGAGACCCAGTACTTC

d_call: NA
clone_size: NA
j_call: TRBJ1-5
v_call: TRBV19
cdr3_aa: CASSIGMGSSNQPQHF
cdr3_nt: TGTGCCAGTAGTATAGGCATGGGGAGTAGCAATCAGCCCCAGCATTTT

d_call: TRBD1
clone_size: NA
j_call: TRBJ2-2
v_call: TRBV11-2
cdr3_aa: CASSLKRTGGTGELFF
cdr3_nt: TGTGCCAGCAGCTTAAAGAGGACAGGGGGCACCGGGGAGCTGTTTTTT

d_call: NA
clone_size: NA
j_call: TRBJ1-1
v_call: TRBV7-9
cdr3_aa: CASRTPYSEVNTEAFF
cdr3_nt: TGTGCCAGCCGAACCCCGTACTCGGAGGTGAACACTGAAGCTTTCTTT

d_call: TRBD2
clone_size: NA
j_call: TRBJ2-3
v_call: TRBV15
cdr3_aa: CATSSLAGGADTQYF
cdr3_nt: TGTGCCACCAGCAGCCTAGCGGGGGGAGCAGATACGCAGTATTTT